A single sample is the source of the 32 T cell receptor beta chains below, sequenced in a study of blood T cells in healthy people across ages. For the second PCR, which ran for 7 to 11 cycles, a sample-barcoded 5' primer and a J-beta primer mix were used. One entry per CDR3 protein, called by TCRdb with MiXCR from the 5' RACE reads. Of 270,000 or so distinct CDR3 sequences in the sample, roughly 26% were seen once. Sequencing was carried out using blood. The origin of the receptors is a woman aged 65 to 85 in good health.

This clonotype was detected a few times. The chain employs TRBV28 and TRBJ2-5, with D hard to call. Matching the DNA end better, TRBJ2-7 makes the J call doubtful. Germline-derived CDR1 and CDR2 are MDHEN and SYDVKM. The CDR3 is 12 residues long. The DNA for the CDR3 is TGTGCCAGCAGCCCCACAGCCTACGAGCAGTACTTC. Translating gives CASSPTAYEQYF.

This clonotype was counted a few times. The rearrangement links TRBV7-2 to TRBJ1-6; D perhaps matches TRBD1 (6 bases). The CDR3 runs to 15 residues. The V and J ends lost 1 base and 7 bases respectively, with 11 bases between them. The germline CDR1 and CDR2 sequences are SGHTA and FQGNSA. Here the CDR3 DNA reads TGTGCCAGCAGCTTAGTGGCGGGGGCGAATTCACCCCTCCACTTT. Its protein is CASSLVAGANSPLHF.

V is TRBV3-1 and J is TRBJ2-1; D is undetermined. With 1 base removed from V and 9 bases from J, the gap between germline ends came to 10 bases. CDR1 and CDR2 (germline): LGHDT, YNNKEL (reference sequence). This CDR3 has 13 amino acids. The CDR3 region has the DNA TGTGCCAGCAGCCAAGTTCAGTCGAGTGAGCAGTTCTTC. Protein product: CASSQVQSSEQFF.

This clonotype was recorded at least ten times. The chain uses TRBV5-1 and TRBJ2-1; D remains unclear. This CDR3 spans 15 amino acids. Trimming stripped 4 bases from V and 0 bases from J, with 11 bases between. The germline V gene has CDR1 SGHRS and CDR2 YFSETQ. This chain's CDR3 is CASSITEYSYNEQFF. CDR3 bases: TGCGCCAGCAGCATTACAGAGTACTCCTACAATGAGCAGTTCTTC. The full variable domain, with the rest looked up from reference TRBV5-1 and TRBJ2-1, is KAGVTQTPRYLIKTRGQQVTLSCSPISGHRSVSWYQQTPGQGLQFLFEYFSETQRNKGNFPGRFSGRQFSNSRSEMNVSTLELGDSALYLCASSITEYSYNEQFFGPGTRLTVL.

This clonotype was seen repeatedly, ten times or more. The rearrangement links TRBV5-1 to TRBJ2-1; D uncertain. CDR1 is SGHRS and CDR2 is YFSETQ in the germline V gene. This CDR3 region has 12 residues. The ends were cut back, 4 bases at V and 9 bases at J, with 11 bases in the middle. CDR3 protein: CASSPDEGEQFF. CDR3 sequence (DNA): TGCGCCAGCAGCCCCGACGAAGGTGAGCAGTTCTTC.

The gene calls are TRBV5-1 and TRBJ1-4; D uncertain. In germline, CDR1 is SGHRS, CDR2 YFSETQ. Trimming removed 0 bases from V and 8 bases from J, with 11 bases in between. The CDR3 is 14 residues long. In DNA, the CDR3 is TGCGCCAGCAGCTTGGAAGGGTTGTGGGAAAAACTGTTTTTT. Protein: CASSLEGLWEKLFF.

This clonotype was seen more than once but under ten times. J is TRBJ2-3 and V is TRBV7-9; no definite D call. Trimming removed 1 base from V and 1 base from J, with 12 bases in between. The CDR3 covers 16 residues. CDR1 and CDR2 (germline): SEHNR, FQNEAQ (reference sequence). In DNA form, the CDR3 reads TGTGCCAGCAGCTTAGTGTACGGCGGCGGCACAGATACGCAGTATTTT. Translated, it gives CASSLVYGGGTDTQYF.

The genes are TRBV7-2 and TRBJ1-5; no clear D gene. V was shortened by 0 bases and J by 6 bases, with 9 bases between the two germline ends. The CDR3 is 14 residues long. Per the germline V gene, CDR1 is SGHTA and CDR2 is FQGNSA. The CDR3 reads CASSLAAGGQPQHF. The CDR3 DNA is TGTGCCAGCAGCTTAGCGGCGGGTGGTCAGCCCCAGCATTTT.

V gene TRBV7-3 combines with J gene TRBJ1-2; a possible D gene is TRBD1 (6 bases). CDR3 length: 16 residues. Trimming cost V 3 bases and J 4 bases, with 18 bases left between them. The germline CDR1 and CDR2 sequences are SGHTA and FQGTGA. CDR3 loop: CASSLAGTRESYGYTF. As DNA, the CDR3 is TGTGCCAGCAGCTTGGCCGGGACAAGGGAATCCTATGGCTACACCTTC. Filled out from reference TRBV7-3 and TRBJ1-2, the complete variable domain reads GAGVSQTPSNKVTEKGKYVELRCDPISGHTALYWYRQSLGQGPEFLIYFQGTGAADDSGLPNDRFFAVRPEGSVSTLKIQRTERGDSAVYLCASSLAGTRESYGYTFGSGTRLTVV.

The chain uses TRBV6-2 or TRBV6-3 and TRBJ1-3, with unresolved D. The CDR3 is 17 amino acids. Germline assignment: CDR1 MNHEY and CDR2 SVGEGT. The V and J ends lost 0 bases and 2 bases respectively, with 14 bases between them. The CDR3 nucleotides are TGTGCCAGCAGTTACTCCGTCGGCGCCTCTGCTGGAAACACCATATATTTT. Translation: CASSYSVGASAGNTIYF.

The rearrangement links TRBV10-3 to TRBJ2-5, with 8 bases that match TRBD1. Germline V CDR1 and CDR2: ENHRY, SYGVKD. Losses at the gene ends were 4 bases for V and 5 bases for J; bases not matched to a gene: 6. The CDR3 is made up of 14 amino acids. CDR3 in amino acids: CAISAGQGAETQYF. Here the CDR3 DNA reads TGTGCCATCAGTGCAGGACAGGGTGCGGAGACCCAGTACTTC.

V usage is TRBV5-6 and J usage is TRBJ2-1; 10 positions agree with TRBD2. Unmatched junction bases numbered 6, after V lost 4 bases and J lost 2 bases. From germline, CDR1 is SGHDT and CDR2 YYEEEE. This CDR3 has 16 amino acids. As DNA, the CDR3 is TGTGCCAGCAGCCCTACTAGCGGGACCGCCTACAATGAGCAGTTCTTC. Protein product: CASSPTSGTAYNEQFF.

The genes are TRBV5-1 and TRBJ2-7; D unresolved. This CDR3 has 18 residues. The V and J ends lost 0 bases and 0 bases respectively, with 19 bases between them. The V gene's germline CDR1 is SGHRS and CDR2 YFSETQ. CDR3 loop: CASSLGPRQAVSSYEQYF. Here the CDR3 DNA reads TGCGCCAGCAGCTTGGGCCCCCGGCAGGCCGTCAGCTCCTACGAGCAGTACTTC.

V and J are TRBV24-1 and TRBJ1-2; the D gene is possibly TRBD1 (5 bases). The germline V gene has CDR1 KGHDR and CDR2 SFDVKD. The CDR3 is 14 residues long. V shed 6 bases and J shed 4 bases, with 14 bases lying between them. The CDR3 protein is CATSPPTDTYGYTF. The CDR3 region has the DNA TGTGCCACCAGTCCCCCGACAGACACCTATGGCTACACCTTC.

J is TRBJ2-7 and V is TRBV5-1; D call uncertain. Germline V lookup: CDR1 SGHRS, CDR2 YFSETQ. CDR3 length: 13 residues. V lost 5 bases, J lost 1 base, and 10 bases lay in between. CDR3 nucleotides: TGCGCCAGCAGTTTTCAGGAGTCCTACGAGCAGTACTTC. This translates into CASSFQESYEQYF.

The chain has TRBV20-1 and TRBJ2-4; 11 bases match TRBD2. The CDR3 runs to 18 residues. Unmatched junction bases numbered 13, after V lost 6 bases and J lost 0 bases. Per the germline V gene, CDR1 is DFQATT and CDR2 is SNEGSKA (reference sequence). CDR3 nucleotides: TGCAGTGCCCCTACCAGCGGGACTAGCGGACTAGCCAAAAACATTCAGTACTTC. This encodes CSAPTSGTSGLAKNIQYF.

This chain uses TRBV7-2 with TRBJ2-2, with 14 bases aligning to TRBD2. This CDR3 is built from 19 residues. V gave up 4 bases and J gave up 0 bases; unmatched junction bases: 7. In germline, CDR1 is SGHTA, CDR2 FQGNSA. This chain's CDR3 is CASSSQGLAGAPNTGELFF. DNA of the CDR3: TGTGCCAGCAGCTCCCAGGGACTAGCGGGAGCGCCGAACACCGGGGAGCTGTTTTTT.

This clonotype was recorded a few times. The V gene is TRBV15, the J gene TRBJ2-5; D unclear. V was shortened by 3 bases and J by 5 bases, with 10 bases between the two germline ends. There are 13 residues in the CDR3. Germline V lookup: CDR1 LNHNV, CDR2 YYDKDF (reference sequence). The CDR3 loop reads CATSSNPMETQYF. The CDR3 nucleotides read TGTGCCACCAGCAGTAACCCGATGGAGACCCAGTACTTC.

The V and J genes are TRBV20-1 and TRBJ2-5; D gene uncertain. The CDR3 contains 11 residues. Germline V lookup: CDR1 DFQATT, CDR2 SNEGSKA (reference sequence). The V gene lost 1 base and the J gene lost 5 bases, with 5 bases spanning the gap. Written as DNA, the CDR3 is TGCAGTGCTAGAGGGGTGGAGACCCAGTACTTC. This gives the protein CSARGVETQYF.

This clonotype appeared many times. The chain combines TRBV28 with TRBJ2-3, with TRBD2 as a possible D gene (5 bases). CDR3 length equals 13 residues. The V gene lost 6 bases and the J gene lost 8 bases, with 15 bases spanning the gap. The germline V gene encodes CDR1 MDHEN and CDR2 SYDVKM. The CDR3: CASSDYGWTTQYF. In DNA form, the CDR3 reads TGTGCCAGCAGCGACTACGGGTGGACTACGCAGTATTTT.

This clonotype was seen a few times. This chain joins TRBV6-6 and TRBJ2-2; the D call may be TRBD1 or TRBD2 (5 bases each). V was shortened by 6 bases and J by 3 bases, with 14 bases between the two germline ends. Germline CDR1 reads MNHNY; CDR2 reads SVGAGI (reference sequence). CDR3 size: 15 residues. This CDR3 reads CASRDGTSDTGELFF. DNA of the CDR3: TGTGCCAGCAGGGACGGGACCTCTGACACCGGGGAGCTGTTTTTT.

Remarks on this clonotype: Given a much more abundant clone one base away, this may be a read error. CDR3 amino acids: CASSLDRKYEQYF. The CDR3 nucleotides are TGTGCCAGCAGCTTAGACAGAAAGTACGAGCAGTACTTC. The J gene is TRBJ2-7, the V gene TRBV7-2; no clear D gene. V lost 1 base, J lost 4 bases, and 8 bases lay in between. The CDR3 is 13 amino acids. Germline V gene data show CDR1 as SGHTA and CDR2 as FQGNSA.

The V and J genes are TRBV19 and TRBJ2-5; tentative D call: TRBD2 (7 bases). Germline-derived CDR1 and CDR2 are LNHDA and SQIVND (reference sequence). The CDR3 is 15 residues long. V was cut by 3 bases and J by 5 bases, with 16 bases left in between. CDR3 region: CASSIGRGGRETQYF. The CDR3 bases are TGTGCCAGTAGTATTGGTAGGGGGGGTCGGGAGACCCAGTACTTC.

The genes are TRBV7-2 and TRBJ2-5; D not certain. With the DNA end fitting TRBJ2-1 better, the J assignment may be wrong. The CDR3 is 12 amino acids. CDR1 is SGHTA, CDR2 FQGNSA, per germline. The CDR3 reads CASSLEYDEQFF. CDR3 DNA sequence: TGTGCCAGCAGCCTAGAATATGATGAGCAGTTCTTC.

This sequence joins TRBV5-1 and TRBJ1-3; no clear D. CDR1 is SGHRS, CDR2 YFSETQ, per germline. Between the trimmed V and J ends, which lost 4 bases and 3 bases, there was a span of 11 bases. This CDR3 has 14 amino acids. CDR3 loop: CASSNPADGNTIYF. Here the CDR3 DNA reads TGCGCCAGCAGCAACCCGGCCGATGGAAACACCATATATTTT.

CDR3: CASSRMGTGQQETQYF. DNA for the CDR3: TGTGCCAGCAGTAGAATGGGGACAGGGCAGCAAGAGACCCAGTACTTC. The chain links TRBV28 to TRBJ2-5; TRBD1 agrees at 9 bases. This CDR3 spans 16 amino acids. The V and J ends lost 5 bases and 2 bases, in that order; junction bases with no gene match: 9. Germline V gene lookup returns CDR1 MDHEN and CDR2 SYDVKM.

This clonotype has a handful of counts. The J gene is TRBJ2-7, the V gene TRBV6-5, with 11 bases fitting TRBD2. The V gene's germline CDR1 is MNHEY and CDR2 SVGAGI. Losses at the gene ends were 6 bases for V and 3 bases for J; bases not matched to a gene: 4. This CDR3 comprises 14 residues. CDR3 sequence (DNA): TGTGCCAGCAGCCGGGGACTAGCGGACTACGAGCAGTACTTC. It translates to CASSRGLADYEQYF.

This clonotype has more than one count but fewer than ten. The chain carries TRBV6-5 and TRBJ2-5, with 15 positions matching TRBD2. In germline, CDR1 is MNHEY, CDR2 SVGAGI. The CDR3 contains 18 residues. Trimming took 2 bases from V and 5 from J; bases not matched to a gene: 9. CDR3 coding DNA: TGTGCCAGCAGTTACAGCGGGGGGGGACTAGCGGGAGGTGAGACCCAGTACTTC. Translation: CASSYSGGGLAGGETQYF.

This rearrangement joins TRBV7-3 to TRBJ2-6, with D possibly being TRBD1 or TRBD2 (5 bases each). Trimming shortened V by 1 base and J by 2 bases, and 9 bases separated the two germline ends. CDR3 size: 16 residues. Germline CDR1 SGHTA, CDR2 FQGTGA. The CDR3 DNA sequence: TGTGCCAGCAGCTTAAAGGGGAGCCCTGGGGCCAACGTCCTGACTTTC. Translated: CASSLKGSPGANVLTF.

The chain carries TRBV20-1 and TRBJ2-5; 7 nucleotides line up with TRBD2. The CDR3 is made up of 14 amino acids. J gave up 4 bases and V 5 bases, and 10 bases lay outside the gene matches. CDR1 and CDR2 from the germline V gene are DFQATT and SNEGSKA (reference sequence). The CDR3 protein is CSAGLGSVSETQYF. The DNA of the CDR3 is TGCAGTGCTGGACTAGGGTCCGTGTCAGAGACCCAGTACTTC.

The chain employs TRBV4-1 and TRBJ2-5; unclear D gene. CDR1 and CDR2 from the germline V gene are MGHRA and YSYEKL. V gave up 1 base and J gave up 1 base, with 4 bases separating them. This CDR3 has 13 amino acids. The CDR3 nucleotides read TGCGCCAGCAGCCAAGTTCCCCAAGAGACCCAGTACTTC. It yields the protein CASSQVPQETQYF.

The chain recombines TRBV27 with TRBJ1-6, with D tentatively TRBD1 (5 bases). Germline V gene sequence: CDR1 MNHEY, CDR2 SMNVEV (reference sequence). Trimming shortened V by 11 bases and J by 5 bases, and 19 bases separated the two germline ends. The CDR3 is 15 amino acids. For the CDR3, the DNA is TGTGCCGAGATTGGGGGGGAGCTAGATAATTCACCCCTCCACTTT. This translates into CAEIGGELDNSPLHF.